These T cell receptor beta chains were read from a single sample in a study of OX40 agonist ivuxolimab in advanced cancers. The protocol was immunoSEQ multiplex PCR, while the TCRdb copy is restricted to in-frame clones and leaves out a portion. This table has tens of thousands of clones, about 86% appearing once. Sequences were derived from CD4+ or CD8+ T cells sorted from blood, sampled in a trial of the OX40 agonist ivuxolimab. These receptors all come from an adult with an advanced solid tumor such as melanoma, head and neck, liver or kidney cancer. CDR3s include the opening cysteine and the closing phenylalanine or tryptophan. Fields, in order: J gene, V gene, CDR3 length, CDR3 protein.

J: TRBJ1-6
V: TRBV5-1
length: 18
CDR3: CASSLQQGGRSYNSPLHF

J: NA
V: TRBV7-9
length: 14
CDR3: CASSILADSYEQYF

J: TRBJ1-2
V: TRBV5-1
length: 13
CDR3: CASSTAPRDGYTF

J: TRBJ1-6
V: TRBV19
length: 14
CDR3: CASSIEGPGSPLHF

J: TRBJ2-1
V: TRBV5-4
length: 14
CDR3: CASSIGQAYNEQFF

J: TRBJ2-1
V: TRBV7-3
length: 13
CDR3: CASSVDSDNEQFF

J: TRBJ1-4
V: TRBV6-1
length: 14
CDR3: CASRRTTGGEKLFF

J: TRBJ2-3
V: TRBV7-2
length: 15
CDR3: CASTLLSASTDTQYF

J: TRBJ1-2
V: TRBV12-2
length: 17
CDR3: CASRLGQVLNRNYGYTF

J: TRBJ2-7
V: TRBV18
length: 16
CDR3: CASSPVLGGGSYEQYF

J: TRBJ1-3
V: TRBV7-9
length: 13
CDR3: CASRDGQRDTIYF

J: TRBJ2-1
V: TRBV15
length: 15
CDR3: CATSRDPGSYNEQFF

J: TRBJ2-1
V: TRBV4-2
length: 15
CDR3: CASSQDGSGGNEQFF

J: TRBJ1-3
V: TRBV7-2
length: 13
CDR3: CASSLGSGNTIYF

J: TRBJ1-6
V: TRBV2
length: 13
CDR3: CAGNRGGNSPLHF

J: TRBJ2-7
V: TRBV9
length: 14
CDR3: CASSVGDWTYEQYF

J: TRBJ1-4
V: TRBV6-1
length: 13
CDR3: CASKTGFNEKLFF